The clone carrying this T cell receptor beta chain was seen at least ten times. The antigen is not known. This record comes from a study of T cells in Graves' hyperthyroidism and ophthalmopathy. Study-level findings and limits: Ophthalmopathy was distinguished from stable hyperthyroidism by 13 V-J signatures.

From germline, CDR1 is SGHRS and CDR2 YFSETQ. This CDR3 is 14 amino acids long. The V segment lost 4 bases and the J segment 3 bases; nucleotides outside the gene matches: 4. The CDR3 regions of TCR beta were amplified from RNA transcripts. HTBI primers were employed in a first-round RT-PCR of the TCR CDR3. TCRdb reprocessed the multiplex PCR reads with MiXCR, giving one entry per CDR3 protein. The sample shows 90,000 to 120,000 distinct CDR3 sequences, 15% to 20% of them seen only once. Patients were aged 18 to 65, had disease duration under 2 months, and had newly diagnosed hyperthyroidism. Uncontrolled infections, other autoimmune diseases, pregnancy or lactation led to exclusion of patients. Fresh peripheral blood, about 9.9 ml, yielded the PBMCs.

This chain links TRBV5-1 with TRBJ1-1; TRBD1 matches at 9 bases. Source material: blood. This receptor was obtained from a woman aged 50 to 60 with Graves' hyperthyroidism. CDR3: CASSRTGGDTEAFF. CDR3 bases: TGCGCCAGCAGCCGAACAGGGGGCGACACTGAAGCTTTCTTT.